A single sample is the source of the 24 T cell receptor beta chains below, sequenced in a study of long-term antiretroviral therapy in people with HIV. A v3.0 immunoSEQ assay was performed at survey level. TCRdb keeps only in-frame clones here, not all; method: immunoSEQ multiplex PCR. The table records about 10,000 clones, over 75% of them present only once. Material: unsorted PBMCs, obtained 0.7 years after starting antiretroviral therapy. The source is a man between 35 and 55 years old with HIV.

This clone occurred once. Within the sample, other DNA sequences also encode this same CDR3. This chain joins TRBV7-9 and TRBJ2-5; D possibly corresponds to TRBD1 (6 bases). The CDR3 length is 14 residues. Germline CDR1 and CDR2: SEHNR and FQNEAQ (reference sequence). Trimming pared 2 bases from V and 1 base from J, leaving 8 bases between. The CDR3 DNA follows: TGTGCCAGCAGCTTACCGACAGGCCAAGAGACCCAGTACTTC. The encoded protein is CASSLPTGQETQYF. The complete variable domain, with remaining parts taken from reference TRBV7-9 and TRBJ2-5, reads DTGVSQNPRHKITKRGQNVTFRCDPISEHNRLYWYRQTLGQGPEFLTYFQNEAQLEKSRLLSDRFSAERPKGSFSTLEIQRTEQGDSAMYLCASSLPTGQETQYFGPGTRLLVL.

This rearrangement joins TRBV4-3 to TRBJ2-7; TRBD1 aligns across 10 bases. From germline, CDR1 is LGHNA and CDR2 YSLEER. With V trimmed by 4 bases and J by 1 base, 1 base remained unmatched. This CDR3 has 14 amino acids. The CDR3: CASSPGQGSYEQYF. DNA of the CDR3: TGCGCCAGCAGCCCGGGACAGGGGTCCTACGAGCAGTACTTC.

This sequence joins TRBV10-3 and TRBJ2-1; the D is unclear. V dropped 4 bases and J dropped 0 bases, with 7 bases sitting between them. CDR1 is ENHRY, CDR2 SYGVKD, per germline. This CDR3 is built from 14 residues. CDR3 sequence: CAISVKSSYNEQFF. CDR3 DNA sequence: TGTGCCATCAGTGTGAAGAGCTCCTACAATGAGCAGTTCTTC.

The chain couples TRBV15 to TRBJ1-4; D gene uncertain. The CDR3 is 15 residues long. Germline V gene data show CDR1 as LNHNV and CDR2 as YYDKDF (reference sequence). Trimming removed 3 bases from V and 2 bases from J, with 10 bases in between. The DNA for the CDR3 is TGTGCCACCAGCAGGCTGAGAACTACTAATGAAAAACTGTTTTTT. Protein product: CATSRLRTTNEKLFF.

The CDR3 DNA reads TGTGCCAGCAGTGAAGGCGGTCGGTTGACAGGCAATTTGGTCCGGGAGACTGAAGCTTTCTTT. It is translated as CASSEGGRLTGNLVRETEAFF. V usage is TRBV2 and J usage is TRBJ1-1; D possibly corresponds to TRBD1 (6 bases). Looked up from germline, CDR1 is SNHLY and CDR2 is FYNNEI. The CDR3 has 21 amino acids. With 1 base removed from V and 5 bases from J, the gap between germline ends came to 32 bases.

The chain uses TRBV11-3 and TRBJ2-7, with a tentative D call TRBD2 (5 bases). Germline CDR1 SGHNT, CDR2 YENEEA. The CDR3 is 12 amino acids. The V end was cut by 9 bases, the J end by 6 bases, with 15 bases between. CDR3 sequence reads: CASSTSSTEQYF. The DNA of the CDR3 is TGTGCCAGTAGCACTAGTTCCACCGAGCAGTACTTC.

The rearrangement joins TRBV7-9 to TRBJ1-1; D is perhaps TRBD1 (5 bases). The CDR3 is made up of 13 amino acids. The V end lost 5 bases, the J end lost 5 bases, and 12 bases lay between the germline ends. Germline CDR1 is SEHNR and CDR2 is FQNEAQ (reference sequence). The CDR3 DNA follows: TGTGCCAGCAGCGATCGGGGGGTGACTGAAGCTTTCTTT. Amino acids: CASSDRGVTEAFF.

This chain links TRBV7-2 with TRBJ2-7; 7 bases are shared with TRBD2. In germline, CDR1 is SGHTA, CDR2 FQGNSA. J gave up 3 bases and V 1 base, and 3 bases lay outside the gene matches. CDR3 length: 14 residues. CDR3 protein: CASSLVGGGYEQYF. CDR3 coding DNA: TGTGCCAGCAGCTTAGTCGGCGGGGGCTACGAGCAGTACTTC. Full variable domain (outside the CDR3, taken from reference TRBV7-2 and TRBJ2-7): GAGVSQSPSNKVTEKGKDVELRCDPISGHTALYWYRQSLGQGLEFLIYFQGNSAPDKSGLPSDRFSAERTGGSVSTLTIQRTQQEDSAVYLCASSLVGGGYEQYFGPGTRLTVT.

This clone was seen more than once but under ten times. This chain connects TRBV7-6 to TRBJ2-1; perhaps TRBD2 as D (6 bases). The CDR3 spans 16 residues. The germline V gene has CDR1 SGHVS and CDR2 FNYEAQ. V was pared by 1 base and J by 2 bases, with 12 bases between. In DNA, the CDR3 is TGTGCCAGCAGCTTAGGAACTACTAGCACCTACAATGAGCAGTTCTTC. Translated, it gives CASSLGTTSTYNEQFF.

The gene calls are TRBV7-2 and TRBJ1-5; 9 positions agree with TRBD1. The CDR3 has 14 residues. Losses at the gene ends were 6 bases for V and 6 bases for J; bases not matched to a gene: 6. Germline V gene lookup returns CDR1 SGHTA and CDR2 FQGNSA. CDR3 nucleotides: TGTGCCAGCAGTTCACAGGGGGCAGGTCAGCCCCAGCATTTT. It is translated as CASSSQGAGQPQHF.

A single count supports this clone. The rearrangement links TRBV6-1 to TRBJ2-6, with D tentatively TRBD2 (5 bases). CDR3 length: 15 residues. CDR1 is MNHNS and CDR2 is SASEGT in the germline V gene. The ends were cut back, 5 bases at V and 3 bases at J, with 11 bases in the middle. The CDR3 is CASSFLRDGANVLTF. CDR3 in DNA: TGTGCCAGCAGTTTCCTTCGGGATGGGGCCAACGTCCTGACTTTC.

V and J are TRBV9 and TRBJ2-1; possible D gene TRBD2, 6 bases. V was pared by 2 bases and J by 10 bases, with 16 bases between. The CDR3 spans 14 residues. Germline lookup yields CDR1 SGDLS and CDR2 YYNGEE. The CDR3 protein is CASSVSGFRPEQFF. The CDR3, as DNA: TGTGCCAGCAGCGTGAGCGGGTTCCGCCCCGAGCAGTTCTTC.

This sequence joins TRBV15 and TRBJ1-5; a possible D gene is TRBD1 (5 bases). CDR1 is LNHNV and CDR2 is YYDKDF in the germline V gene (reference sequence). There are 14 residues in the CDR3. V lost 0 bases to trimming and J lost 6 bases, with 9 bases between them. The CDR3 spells CATSRDRGGQPQHF. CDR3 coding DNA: TGTGCCACCAGCAGAGATAGGGGTGGTCAGCCCCAGCATTTT.

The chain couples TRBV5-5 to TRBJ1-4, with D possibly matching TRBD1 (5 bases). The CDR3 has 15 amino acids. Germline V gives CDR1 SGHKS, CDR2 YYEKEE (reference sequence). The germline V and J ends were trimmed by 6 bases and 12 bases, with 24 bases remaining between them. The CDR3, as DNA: TGTGCCAGCACCCACATAGCAGGGCCTGGTGGGGAACTGTTTTTT. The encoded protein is CASTHIAGPGGELFF.

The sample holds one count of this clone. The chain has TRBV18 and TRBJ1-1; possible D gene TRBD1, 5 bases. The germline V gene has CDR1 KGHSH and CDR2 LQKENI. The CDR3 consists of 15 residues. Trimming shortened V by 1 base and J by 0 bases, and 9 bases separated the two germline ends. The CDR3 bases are TGTGCCAGCTCACCACTCCGGGGGTTGAACACTGAAGCTTTCTTT. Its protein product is CASSPLRGLNTEAFF.

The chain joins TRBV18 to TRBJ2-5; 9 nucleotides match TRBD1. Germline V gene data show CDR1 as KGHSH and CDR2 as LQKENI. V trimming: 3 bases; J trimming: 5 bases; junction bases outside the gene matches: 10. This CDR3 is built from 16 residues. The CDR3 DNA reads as TGTGCCAGCTCACCTCTCGAACAGGGGGCGAGGGAGACCCAGTACTTC. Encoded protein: CASSPLEQGARETQYF.

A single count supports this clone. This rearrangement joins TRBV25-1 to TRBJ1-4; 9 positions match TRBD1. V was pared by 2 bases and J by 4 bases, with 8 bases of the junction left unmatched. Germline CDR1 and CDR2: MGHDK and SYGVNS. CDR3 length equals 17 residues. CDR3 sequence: CASSETGGARGNEKLFF. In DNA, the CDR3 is TGTGCCAGCAGTGAAACAGGGGGCGCCAGGGGTAATGAAAAACTGTTTTTT.

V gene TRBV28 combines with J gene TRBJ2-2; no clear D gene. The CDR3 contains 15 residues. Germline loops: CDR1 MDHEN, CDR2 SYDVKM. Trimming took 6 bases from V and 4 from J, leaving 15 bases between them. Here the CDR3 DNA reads TGTGCCAGCAGCCCAACCTGGAGTGTCACCGGGGAGCTGTTTTTT. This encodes CASSPTWSVTGELFF.

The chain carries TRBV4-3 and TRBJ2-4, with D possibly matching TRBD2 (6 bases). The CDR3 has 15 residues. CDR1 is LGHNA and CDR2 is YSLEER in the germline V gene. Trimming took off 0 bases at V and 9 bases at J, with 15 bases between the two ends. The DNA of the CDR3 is TGCGCCAGCAGCCAAGAATCGCGGGATTGGGGCATTCAGTACTTC. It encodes CASSQESRDWGIQYF.

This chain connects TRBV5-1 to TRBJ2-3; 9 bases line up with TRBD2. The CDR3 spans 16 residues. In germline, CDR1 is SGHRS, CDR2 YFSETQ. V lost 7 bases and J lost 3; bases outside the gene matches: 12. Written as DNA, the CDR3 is TGCGCCAGCTCCTCTCGGGAGCGGGAGGTTACAGATACGCAGTATTTT. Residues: CASSSREREVTDTQYF.

The CDR3 is CASKTGFQPQHF. As DNA, the CDR3 is TGTGCCAGCAAGACCGGGTTTCAGCCCCAGCATTTT. The rearrangement links TRBV27 to TRBJ1-5; D gene unclear. V dropped 7 bases and J dropped 6 bases, with 10 bases sitting between them. Germline V CDR1 and CDR2: MNHEY, SMNVEV (reference sequence). CDR3 length: 12 residues.

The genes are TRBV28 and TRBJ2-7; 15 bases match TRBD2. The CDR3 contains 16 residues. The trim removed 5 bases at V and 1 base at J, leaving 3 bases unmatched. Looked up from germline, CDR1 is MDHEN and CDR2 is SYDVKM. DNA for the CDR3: TGTGCCAGCAGTCGGGGACTAGCGGGAGGTTCCTACGAGCAGTACTTC. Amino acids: CASSRGLAGGSYEQYF.

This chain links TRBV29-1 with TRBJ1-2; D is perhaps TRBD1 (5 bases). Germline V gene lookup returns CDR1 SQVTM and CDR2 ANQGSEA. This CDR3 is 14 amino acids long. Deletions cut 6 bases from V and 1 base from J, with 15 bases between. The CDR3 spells CSVAGTVNNYGYTF. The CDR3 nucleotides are TGCAGCGTAGCCGGGACCGTCAATAACTATGGCTACACCTTC.

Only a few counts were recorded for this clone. The CDR3 DNA sequence: TGTGCCAGCAGTGATGGGGCCGATCAGCCCCAGCATTTT. Protein product: CASSDGADQPQHF. The V and J genes are TRBV2 and TRBJ1-5; D is perhaps TRBD1 (5 bases). Germline CDR1 and CDR2: SNHLY and FYNNEI. The V end was cut by 3 bases, the J end by 5 bases, with 8 bases between. The CDR3 spans 13 residues.